Each of the 22 T cell receptor beta chains below was sequenced from the same sample in a study of identical twins. One entry per CDR3 protein results from TCRdb running MiXCR on the 5' RACE reads. The sample gives some 1,700,000 distinct CDR3 sequences, 25% to 35% of which show up once; under 0.35% is in the top ten. Material for sequencing was cord blood. Receptor source: a newborn girl in good health.

This chain joins TRBV5-1 and TRBJ2-1; TRBD1 matches at 8 bases. Germline CDR1 and CDR2: SGHRS and YFSETQ. The ends lost 2 bases at V and 8 bases at J; junction bases unmatched: 6. This CDR3 is 14 amino acids long. In nucleotides, the CDR3 is TGCGCCAGCAGCTTTGGGGACAGGTACGATGAGCAGTTCTTC. This translates into CASSFGDRYDEQFF.

The gene calls are TRBV11-2 and TRBJ1-2, with 8 positions matching TRBD1. Germline CDR1 SGHAT, CDR2 FQNNGV. With 4 bases clipped from V and 6 bases from J, the junction kept 10 bases outside the gene matches. CDR3 length: 15 amino acids. This CDR3 is CASSSLIGQGDGYTF. Here the CDR3 DNA reads TGTGCCAGCAGCTCATTAATAGGACAGGGAGATGGCTACACCTTC. Filled out from reference TRBV11-2 and TRBJ1-2, the complete variable domain reads EAGVAQSPRYKIIEKRQSVAFWCNPISGHATLYWYQQILGQGPKLLIQFQNNGVVDDSQLPKDRFSAERLKGVDSTLKIQPAKLEDSAVYLCASSSLIGQGDGYTFGSGTRLTVV.

V and J are TRBV20-1 and TRBJ2-4; 9 bases are a match to TRBD2. With the DNA end fitting TRBJ2-7 better, the J assignment may be wrong. The V gene's germline CDR1 is DFQATT and CDR2 SNEGSKA (reference sequence). This CDR3 comprises 14 residues. DNA of the CDR3: TGCAGTGCGAGGCCGGGACTAGCCCCTTACGAGCAGTACTTC. Amino acid sequence: CSARPGLAPYEQYF.

The chain is built from TRBV5-6 and TRBJ2-3; 10 nucleotides agree with TRBD1. V shed 4 bases, J shed 5 bases, and the junction held 7 bases outside the gene matches. The CDR3 is 15 residues long. From germline, CDR1 is SGHDT and CDR2 YYEEEE. CDR3 nucleotides: TGTGCCAGCAGCAAGAGGACAGGGGGGATAGATACGCAGTATTTT. Its translation: CASSKRTGGIDTQYF.

The V call is TRBV24-1, the J call TRBJ2-5; D unclear. Germline CDR1 and CDR2: KGHDR and SFDVKD. The CDR3 consists of 13 residues. Trimming left V 3 bases short and J 1 base short, with 5 bases between. Here the CDR3 reads CATSDRPQETQYF. In nucleotides, the CDR3 is TGTGCCACCAGTGATCGGCCCCAAGAGACCCAGTACTTC.

This clonotype was seen a few times. The CDR3 loop is CASSPPDRTEAFF. CDR3 bases: TGTGCCAGCAGCCCGCCGGACAGAACTGAAGCTTTCTTT. The chain joins TRBV7-9 to TRBJ1-1; TRBD1 is a possible D gene (6 bases). This CDR3 has 13 residues. V was clipped by 5 bases and J by 5 bases, with 12 bases between them. CDR1 is SEHNR and CDR2 is FQNEAQ in the germline V gene (reference sequence).

This sequence joins TRBV27 and TRBJ1-4; no reliable D call. The CDR3 is 15 residues long. Trimming removed 4 bases from V and 1 base from J, with 10 bases in between. Per the germline V gene, CDR1 is MNHEY and CDR2 is SMNVEV (reference sequence). Here the CDR3 DNA reads TGTGCCAGCAGTTCTCGGGTGGAAACTAATGAAAAACTGTTTTTT. It encodes CASSSRVETNEKLFF. The variable domain in full, with the rest retrieved from reference TRBV27 and TRBJ1-4, is EAQVTQNPRYLITVTGKKLTVTCSQNMNHEYMSWYRQDPGLGLRQIYYSMNVEVTDKGDVPEGYKVSRKEKRNFPLILESPSPNQTSLYFCASSSRVETNEKLFFGSGTQLSVL.

The chain recombines TRBV20-1 with TRBJ2-5, with a possible D match to TRBD1 (5 bases). Germline values: CDR1 DFQATT, CDR2 SNEGSKA (reference sequence). V dropped 3 bases and J dropped 0 bases, with 17 bases sitting between them. CDR3 size: 16 residues. CDR3 region: CSASLVPGRYQETQYF. DNA for the CDR3: TGCAGTGCTAGTCTCGTGCCAGGGCGCTACCAAGAGACCCAGTACTTC.

This clonotype was seen just once. This chain links TRBV6-5 with TRBJ1-1, with D possibly being TRBD1 (5 bases). V lost 3 bases, J lost 4 bases, and 15 bases lay in between. Germline V gives CDR1 MNHEY, CDR2 SVGAGI. The CDR3 consists of 15 residues. The CDR3 sequence: CASSYAPTGSTEAFF. The CDR3 DNA sequence: TGTGCCAGCAGTTATGCCCCCACAGGTAGCACTGAAGCTTTCTTT.

This clonotype was detected many times. J is TRBJ2-4 and V is TRBV6-6; possibly TRBD2 for D (6 bases). The CDR3 spans 12 residues. V shed 8 bases and J shed 5 bases, with 10 bases lying between them. CDR1 MNHNY and CDR2 SVGAGI come from the germline V gene (reference sequence). This CDR3 reads CASRGNQNIQYF. The CDR3 DNA reads as TGTGCCAGCCGCGGGAACCAAAACATTCAGTACTTC.

This clonotype was recorded a few times. This rearrangement joins TRBV6-6 to TRBJ1-5, with D possibly TRBD1 on 5 matching bases. V lost 1 base, J lost 5 bases, and 9 bases lay in between. CDR1 and CDR2 (germline): MNHNY, SVGAGI (reference sequence). This CDR3 has 14 residues. The DNA of the CDR3 is TGTGCCAGCAGTTACTATACAGGTGATCAGCCCCAGCATTTT. Its translation: CASSYYTGDQPQHF.

The V and J genes are TRBV2 and TRBJ2-3; D may correspond to TRBD1 or TRBD2 (6 bases each). Germline V gene sequence: CDR1 SNHLY, CDR2 FYNNEI. The CDR3 contains 16 residues. With 6 bases removed from V and 2 bases from J, the gap between germline ends came to 18 bases. In DNA, the CDR3 is TGTGCCAGCAGCCGAGGGCCTCGGGGGCTCACAGATACGCAGTATTTT. Protein product: CASSRGPRGLTDTQYF.

This clonotype appeared many times. The rearrangement joins TRBV29-1 to TRBJ2-3, with TRBD2 identical over 8 bases. This CDR3 comprises 14 residues. Germline V gene sequence: CDR1 SQVTM, CDR2 ANQGSEA. V lost 6 bases to trimming and J lost 3 bases; unmatched junction nucleotides: 8. CDR3 coding DNA: TGCAGCGTCGTCATAGCGGGGTCGACAGATACGCAGTATTTT. Encoded protein: CSVVIAGSTDTQYF.

The rearrangement uses TRBV20-1 and TRBJ2-1, with D possibly TRBD2 on 5 matching bases. The J call may be incorrect, as the DNA end agrees better with TRBJ2-7. In germline, CDR1 is DFQATT, CDR2 SNEGSKA (reference sequence). The CDR3 is made up of 15 amino acids. The CDR3 reads CSARRTQSSYNEQYF. The CDR3 region has the DNA TGCAGTGCTAGACGGACTCAGAGCTCCTACAATGAGCAGTACTTC.

This clonotype came up many times. This chain uses TRBV6-1 with TRBJ1-4; no reliable D call. The V gene lost 6 bases and the J gene lost 13 bases, with 18 bases spanning the gap. Germline CDR1 is MNHNS and CDR2 is SASEGT. The CDR3 sequence is 13 residues long. The CDR3: CASSDGPFHRLFF. DNA for the CDR3: TGTGCCAGCAGCGACGGGCCCTTTCACAGACTGTTTTTT.

This clonotype showed up just once. Here the CDR3 reads CASSLGTTGTSREAFF. The CDR3 DNA follows: TGCGCCAGCAGCTTGGGGACCACAGGGACCAGCCGTGAAGCTTTCTTT. The chain couples TRBV5-1 to TRBJ1-1; D possibly corresponds to TRBD1 (6 bases). The CDR3 covers 16 residues. Trimming removed 0 bases at V and 7 bases at J, with 19 bases between. Germline assignment: CDR1 SGHRS and CDR2 YFSETQ.

Points on this clonotype: At one of its ends the junction is not consistent with the germline gene, which may arise from a read error. This chain connects TRBV12-3 or TRBV12-4 to TRBJ2-3; D gene ambiguous. The CDR3 spans 13 residues. CDR3 DNA sequence: TGTGCCAGCAGCGTTACCGGCACAGATGCGCAGTATTTT. Its protein is CASSVTGTDAQYF.

This clonotype has at least ten counts. The gene calls are TRBV20-1 and TRBJ2-5; a weak D match, TRBD1 (5 bases). The CDR3 loop spans 12 amino acids. The germline V gene encodes CDR1 DFQATT and CDR2 SNEGSKA (reference sequence). V was clipped by 3 bases and J by 3 bases, with 8 bases between them. The CDR3 reads CSASGREETQYF. The CDR3 nucleotides are TGCAGTGCTAGCGGCAGGGAAGAGACCCAGTACTTC.

This rearrangement joins TRBV4-2 to TRBJ2-5; tentatively, D is TRBD2 (6 bases). Germline CDR1 and CDR2: LGHNA and YNFKEQ. Trimming shortened V by 1 base and J by 2 bases, and 20 bases separated the two germline ends. This CDR3 comprises 18 residues. CDR3 nucleotide sequence: TGTGCCAGCAGCCAAGCACGGACGATCGGGAGCGGTCAAGAGACCCAGTACTTC. This codes for CASSQARTIGSGQETQYF.

This rearrangement joins TRBV19 to TRBJ1-2; TRBD1 might be the D (5 bases). CDR3 length: 16 residues. With 1 base removed from V and 4 bases from J, the gap between germline ends came to 16 bases. The V gene's germline CDR1 is LNHDA and CDR2 SQIVND (reference sequence). The CDR3 DNA reads as TGTGCCAGTAGTATAGGGGGGACTGCCCCCCTCTATGGCTACACCTTC. Translation: CASSIGGTAPLYGYTF.

V usage is TRBV24-1 and J usage is TRBJ2-3; D might be TRBD1 (7 bases). V was clipped by 1 base and J by 4 bases, with 14 bases between them. Germline lookup yields CDR1 KGHDR and CDR2 SFDVKD. The CDR3 consists of 16 residues. CDR3 region: CATSDFGGGHPDTQYF. In DNA, the CDR3 is TGTGCCACCAGTGATTTTGGAGGGGGCCACCCAGATACGCAGTATTTT.

This clonotype has more than one count but fewer than ten. This chain links TRBV28 with TRBJ1-5; D is ambiguous. The CDR3 contains 17 residues. V was clipped by 4 bases and J by 0 bases, with 16 bases between them. CDR1 MDHEN and CDR2 SYDVKM come from the germline V gene. The DNA for the CDR3 is TGTGCCAGCAGTTCCCCCTCGGAAGCCTATAGCAATCAGCCCCAGCATTTT. Translated, it gives CASSSPSEAYSNQPQHF.